This T cell receptor (beta chain) was documented in a study of neurological immune-mediated disorders. Study-wide findings and caveats: There was no clinical or MRI feature that showed an association with the multiple sclerosis repertoire cluster. The study found no CDR3 amino acid sequences shared by expanded clones across subjects, suggesting private repertoires in all groups.

The unsorted libraries were generated from a total of 2 million PBMCs, which had been stored in RNAlater at -80 C. Template-switch 5'RACE cDNA synthesis added a 10-nucleotide unique molecular identifier. MiXCR was run by TCRdb on the 5' RACE reads, yielding one entry per CDR3 protein. The sample has 50,000 to 75,000 distinct CDR3 sequences; around 4% are singletons. V lost 1 base and J lost 3, with 12 bases in between. This CDR3 is built from 15 residues. This clonotype was found many times. Its antigen is currently unknown. The chain links TRBV12-3 or TRBV12-4 to TRBJ1-1, with D uncertain. Sequenced input: PBMCs. The sequence derives from a man aged 50 to 59 with multiple sclerosis. CDR3: CASSLGAGYDTEAFF. The CDR3 DNA reads as TGTGCCAGCAGTTTAGGGGCCGGCTATGACACTGAAGCTTTCTTT.